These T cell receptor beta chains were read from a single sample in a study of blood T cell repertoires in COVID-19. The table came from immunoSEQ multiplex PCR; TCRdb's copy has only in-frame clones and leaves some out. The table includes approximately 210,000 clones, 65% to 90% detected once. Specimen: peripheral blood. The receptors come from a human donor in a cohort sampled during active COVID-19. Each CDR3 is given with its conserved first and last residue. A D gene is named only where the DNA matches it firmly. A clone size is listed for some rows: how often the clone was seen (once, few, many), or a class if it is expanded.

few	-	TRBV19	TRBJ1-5	TGTGCCAGTAGTATAGCGGGGCGGCAGGGGAATCAGCCCCAGCATTTT	CASSIAGRQGNQPQHF
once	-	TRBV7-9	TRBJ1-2	TGTGCCAGCAGCCCCATATCGGACTATGGCTACACCTTC	CASSPISDYGYTF
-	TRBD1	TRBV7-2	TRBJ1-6	TGTGCCAGCAGCTGGGGGACAGCTAATCAACGGATTGCCCTCCACTTT	CASSWGTANQRIALHF
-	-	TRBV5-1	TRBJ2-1	TGCGCCAGCAGCTTGGTACCTCTTGAAGATCCCGGGAACAATGAGCAGTTCTTC	CASSLVPLEDPGNNEQFF
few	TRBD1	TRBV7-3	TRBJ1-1	TGTGCCAGCAGCTCGACAGGGGGTAGGACTGAAGCTTTCTTT	CASSSTGGRTEAFF
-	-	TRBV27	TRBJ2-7	TGTGCCAGCAGTGGCCCGGGACACTACGAGCAGTACTTC	CASSGPGHYEQYF
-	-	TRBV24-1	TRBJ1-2	TGTGCCACCAGTGATCCCCCAAACTATGGCTACACCTTC	CATSDPPNYGYTF
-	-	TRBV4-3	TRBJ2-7	TGCGCCAGCAGCCAAAGGCGGGGCGAGCAGTACTTC	CASSQRRGEQYF
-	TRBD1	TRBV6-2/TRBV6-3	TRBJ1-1	TGTGCCAGCAGTTCCTACAATCCCGGGACAGACACTGAAGCTTTCTTT	CASSSYNPGTDTEAFF
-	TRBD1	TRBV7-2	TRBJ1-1	TGTGCCAGCAGCCTCCGACAGGGAACAGCTTTCTTT	CASSLRQGTAFF
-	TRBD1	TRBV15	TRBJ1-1	TGTGCCACCAGCAGAGTGACAGGGGTTCGCACTGAAGCTTTCTTT	CATSRVTGVRTEAFF
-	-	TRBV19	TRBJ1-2	TGTGCCAGTAGTATTTACAGGTCGGATGGCTACACCTTC	CASSIYRSDGYTF
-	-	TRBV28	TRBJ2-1	TGTGCCAGCAGTTTAATTCGGGGGTATGAGCAGTTCTTC	CASSLIRGYEQFF
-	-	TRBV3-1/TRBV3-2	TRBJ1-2	TGTGCCAGCAGCCAAGCGGCCGGGAGCTATGGCTACACCTTC	CASSQAAGSYGYTF
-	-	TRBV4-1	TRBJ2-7	TGCGCCAGCAGCCAAGGGCAGTCAATATCCCTCTACGAGCAGTACTTC	CASSQGQSISLYEQYF
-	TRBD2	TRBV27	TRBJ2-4	TGTGCCAGCAGTCCGAGCCGGACTAGCGGGGTAATAGCCAAAAACATTCAGTACTTC	CASSPSRTSGVIAKNIQYF
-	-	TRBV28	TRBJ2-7	TGTGCCAGCAGTTTAGGAGGGGGCGCCTCCTACGAGCAGTACTTC	CASSLGGGASYEQYF
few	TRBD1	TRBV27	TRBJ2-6	TGTGCCAGCTCTGGGCCTAGGACAGGGGGCGCCCCTGGGGCCAACGTCCTGACTTTC	CASSGPRTGGAPGANVLTF
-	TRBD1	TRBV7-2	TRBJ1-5	TGTGCCAGCAGCCCCTCCCGGGACAGAAATCAGCCCCAGCATTTT	CASSPSRDRNQPQHF
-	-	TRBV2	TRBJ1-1	TGTGCCAGCAAACCCACCAGGGAACCCACTGAAGCTTTCTTT	CASKPTREPTEAFF
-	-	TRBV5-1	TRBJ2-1	TGCGCCAGCAGCCAGACCGGGACTTCACGAGGGAATGAGCAGTTCTTC	CASSQTGTSRGNEQFF
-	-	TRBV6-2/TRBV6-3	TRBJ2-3	TGTGCCAGCAGTTACTCGTGGCAGTCTTGGGATACGCAGTATTTT	CASSYSWQSWDTQYF
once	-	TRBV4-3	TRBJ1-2	TGCGCCAGCAGCCAAGGCCAGGGCTATGGCTACACCTTC	CASSQGQGYGYTF
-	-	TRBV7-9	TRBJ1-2	TGTGCCAGCAGCTTAGCGGCAGGAACGTATGGCTACACCTTC	CASSLAAGTYGYTF
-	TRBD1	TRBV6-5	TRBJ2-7	TGTGCCAGCAGTTACGGGTCGGGGACAGAAGTCTACGAGCAGTACTTC	CASSYGSGTEVYEQYF
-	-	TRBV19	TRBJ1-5	TGTGCCAGTAGTATAAGTATCTCGGGAATTGGGAATCAGCCCCAGCATTTT	CASSISISGIGNQPQHF
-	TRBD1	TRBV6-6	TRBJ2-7	TGTGCCAGCGCTGGGACAGGGCCGGTCGAGCAGTACTTC	CASAGTGPVEQYF
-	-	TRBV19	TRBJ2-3	TGTGCCAGTAGTAACCGACACACAGATACGCAGTATTTT	CASSNRHTDTQYF
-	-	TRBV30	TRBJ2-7	TGTGCCTGGAGTGTAAGAGATTCCTACGAGCAGTACTTC	CAWSVRDSYEQYF
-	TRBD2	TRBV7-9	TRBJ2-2	TGTGCCAGCAGCACCCGGACTAGCGGGCCTCACGCGAGCACCGGGGAGCTGTTTTTT	CASSTRTSGPHASTGELFF
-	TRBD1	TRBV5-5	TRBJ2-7	TGTGCCAGCAGCTTGGCCGGGACAGGGGTCAACGAGCAGTACTTC	CASSLAGTGVNEQYF
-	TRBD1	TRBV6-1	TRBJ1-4	TGTGCCAGCAGTGAAGGACAGGGATTTCGTGAAAAACTGTTTTTT	CASSEGQGFREKLFF
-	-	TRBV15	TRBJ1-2	TGTGCCACCAGCAGACAGGGGAGCTATGGCTACACCTTC	CATSRQGSYGYTF
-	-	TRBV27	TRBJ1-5	TGTGCCAGCAGTGAGGACAGTTCGAATCAGCCCCAGCATTTT	CASSEDSSNQPQHF
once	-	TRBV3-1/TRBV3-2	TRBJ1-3	TGTGCCAGCAGCCCTTTACAGCTTAGCTCTGGAAACACCATATATTTT	CASSPLQLSSGNTIYF
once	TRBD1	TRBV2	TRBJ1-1	TGTGCCAGCAAGGTCCAGGGGGGACCGAACACTGAAGCTTTCTTT	CASKVQGGPNTEAFF
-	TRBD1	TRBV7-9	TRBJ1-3	TGTGCCAGCAGCTCGGCGGGACAGGGTACAAACACCATATATTTT	CASSSAGQGTNTIYF
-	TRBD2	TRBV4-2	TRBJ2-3	TGTGCCAGCAGCCAACGGTCGACGGGAGGGAGCACAGATACGCAGTATTTT	CASSQRSTGGSTDTQYF
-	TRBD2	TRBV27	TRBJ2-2	TGTGCCAGCAGTCCCCAGCGGGAGAGAACCCGGGAGCTGTTTTTT	CASSPQRERTRELFF
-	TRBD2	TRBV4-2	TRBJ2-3	TGTGCCAGCAGCCCGGGACTAGCGGGAGGAGATACGCAGTATTTT	CASSPGLAGGDTQYF